The entry below gives a single T cell receptor beta chain sequence along with its context. The antigen it recognizes is unknown. Base quality data are lacking; no much larger clone is found one base away. TCRbeta CDR3 regions were amplified from genomic DNA using the immunoSEQ Assay, a bias-controlled multiplex PCR. The paper's data handling went like this. Within the assay, amplification of reference gene primers was used to estimate how many nucleated cells each sample contained. To quantify the absolute abundance of each unique TCRbeta CDR3 rearrangement, sequence reads were collapsed and filtered. For each sample, productive Simpson clonality was calculated as the square root of Simpson's diversity index over productive rearrangements. TCRdb re-hosts the immuneACCESS table, in-frame sequences only. Its copies lack some clones; in the studies checked, an unresolved V gene accounts for under half of them, and the cause for the rest is not known. For V, J and clone size, that table is used; D and trimming come from the DNA. Recorded for this sample are about 36,000 clones; just over 90% of them occurred a single time. Of the sample, around 5% falls within the top ten clones.

Whole blood was collected in K2EDTA tubes by collaborating institutions according to the institutions' own protocols. Collaborator samples were shipped for TCRbeta analysis as frozen whole blood, isolated PBMCs, or DNA extracted from either sample type. This entry belongs to a study of blood T cell repertoires in COVID-19 (TCRdb year 2020). Regarding the complete study: The collaborator samples originated in the United States, Italy and Spain and spanned the acute and convalescent phases of COVID-19. The material from the prospective study consisted of cDNA or gDNA derived from T cells, B-cell-depleted T cells, or PBMCs. Subjects who had been exposed to COVID-19, were actively infected with it, or had recovered from it provided the deeply sampled blood TCRbeta repertoires that made up the dataset. The repertoires were released in a freely available public database intended as a resource for research on the immune response to SARS-CoV-2. Samples came from the ongoing ImmuneRACE study (first 160 participants) plus 1,254 subjects from 6 global collaborators. Nearly every sample came with metadata listing a de-identified subject ID, COVID-19 status, age in years and sex. Where available, HLA class I and class II types were obtained from metadata supplied by the sample provider rather than from assay-based typing.

Broad study findings and their caveats: The quantity of clinical and demographic metadata differed by source and by participant and was supplied without curation.

Trimming removed 5 bases from V and 6 bases from J; the gene matches leave 14 bases unexplained. Per the germline V gene, SGHTA is the CDR1 and FQGNSA is the CDR2. Spanning cysteine to phenylalanine, the CDR3 consists of 16 amino acids. Only the CDR3 DNA is retained, 48 bases long and in frame from the first base. This receptor was obtained from a human donor in a cohort sampled during active COVID-19. The sequence is built from TRBV7-2 and TRBJ2-3; TRBD2 lines up with 7 middle nucleotides. Material: peripheral blood. The CDR3 has the sequence CASSQTSLAPQDTQYF. The nucleotide sequence reads as follows: TGTGCCAGCAGCCAGACTAGCCTCGCCCCACAGGATACGCAGTATTTT.